The 28 T cell receptor beta chains below come from one sample, sequenced in a study of CD8 T cells in ankylosing spondylitis. Study-wide points: What seemed typical of ankylosing spondylitis blood was a TCR beta motif built from fewer than ten highly homologous variants.

TCRdb processed the 5' RACE reads anew with MiXCR; each CDR3 protein has one entry. The sample shows around 770,000 distinct CDR3 sequences, around a fifth of them seen only once. For these receptors, no antigen is known. Sequences were obtained from blood, either unsorted or a sorted T cell fraction (not recorded which). The receptors were sampled from a male donor with ankylosing spondylitis.

Written as DNA, the CDR3 is TGTGCCAGCAGTCATGGACACTATGGCTACACCTTC. Translation: CASSHGHYGYTF. The chain combines TRBV6-6 with TRBJ1-2; D unclear. The CDR3 contains 12 residues. Trimming took 5 bases from V and 3 from J, leaving 7 bases between them. Germline CDR1 and CDR2: MNHNY and SVGAGI (reference sequence).

This chain uses TRBV4-1 with TRBJ1-1; D is perhaps TRBD1 (5 bases). This CDR3 is built from 14 residues. V shed 0 bases and J shed 7 bases, with 12 bases lying between them. Per germline, CDR1 MGHRA and CDR2 YSYEKL. The CDR3 DNA reads as TGCGCCAGCAGCCAAGACCGGGGGTACAGTGAAGCTTTCTTT. It yields the protein CASSQDRGYSEAFF.

This chain links TRBV11-2 with TRBJ2-2; D is undetermined. Germline CDR1 and CDR2: SGHAT and FQNNGV. V lost 5 bases, J lost 2 bases, and 9 bases lay in between. The CDR3 contains 14 residues. The CDR3 protein is CASSRRGNTGELFF. DNA for the CDR3: TGTGCCAGCAGCCGCCGCGGCAACACCGGGGAGCTGTTTTTT. Based on the CDR3 plus reference TRBV11-2 and TRBJ2-2, the full variable domain is EAGVAQSPRYKIIEKRQSVAFWCNPISGHATLYWYQQILGQGPKLLIQFQNNGVVDDSQLPKDRFSAERLKGVDSTLKIQPAKLEDSAVYLCASSRRGNTGELFFGEGSRLTVL.

The V and J genes are TRBV6-5 and TRBJ2-1; 12 bases match TRBD1. Germline CDR1 and CDR2: MNHEY and SVGAGI. The CDR3 is made up of 16 amino acids. After removal of 6 bases from V and 7 bases from J, the junction contained 10 bases not matched to a gene. The CDR3 here is CASSYTGTGGKNEQFF. CDR3 bases: TGTGCCAGCAGCTACACCGGGACAGGGGGCAAGAATGAGCAGTTCTTC.

The chain combines TRBV6-1 with TRBJ2-3, with TRBD2 identical over 12 bases. The junction had 10 bases not matched to a gene; V was cut back by 2 bases and J by 7 bases. The length of the CDR3 is 17 residues. Germline assignment: CDR1 MNHNS and CDR2 SASEGT. DNA of the CDR3: TGTGCCAGCAGTGAACCCCCGACTAGCGGGAGTTTGTATACGCAGTATTTT. This gives the protein CASSEPPTSGSLYTQYF.

This clonotype was seen repeatedly, ten times or more. The J gene is TRBJ1-1, the V gene TRBV12-3 or TRBV12-4; no clear D gene. The CDR3 contains 14 residues. The V end was cut by 2 bases, the J end by 1 base, with 8 bases between. The CDR3, as DNA: TGTGCCAGCAGTTTAAATCGGGGGAACACTGAAGCTTTCTTT. Amino acid sequence: CASSLNRGNTEAFF.

The chain joins TRBV10-2 to TRBJ2-7; 10 bases are shared with TRBD2. V gave up 6 bases and J gave up 2 bases; unmatched junction bases: 7. From germline, CDR1 is WSHSY and CDR2 SAAADI. The CDR3 spans 15 residues. DNA for the CDR3: TGCGCCAGCAGCCTTGGACTAGCGGATCCCTACGAGCAGTACTTC. Its protein is CASSLGLADPYEQYF.

This clonotype was picked up a small number of times. CDR3 sequence: CASSGSGGSSGNEQFF. Here the CDR3 DNA reads TGTGCCAGCAGCGGTAGCGGGGGGTCCTCGGGCAATGAGCAGTTCTTC. V usage is TRBV3-1 and J usage is TRBJ2-1, with 10 bases lining up with TRBD2. Germline CDR1 LGHDT, CDR2 YNNKEL (reference sequence). The V and J ends lost 5 bases and 6 bases, in that order; junction bases with no gene match: 10. The CDR3 is 16 amino acids.

This clonotype showed up just a few times. V and J are TRBV6-1 and TRBJ2-3; TRBD1 agrees at 9 bases. The CDR3 is 14 residues long. V was pared by 7 bases and J by 5 bases, with 7 bases of the junction left unmatched. CDR1 and CDR2 (germline): MNHNS, SASEGT. The CDR3 protein is CASTWDREGDTQYF. In DNA form, the CDR3 reads TGTGCCAGCACCTGGGACAGGGAGGGAGATACGCAGTATTTT.

J is TRBJ1-1 and V is TRBV5-6, with 9 bases identical to TRBD1. Unmatched junction bases numbered 27, after V lost 4 bases and J lost 11 bases. Germline assignment: CDR1 SGHDT and CDR2 YYEEEE. This CDR3 has 19 residues. CDR3 protein: CASSPGQGQIVGLLRGAFF. DNA for the CDR3: TGTGCCAGCAGCCCGGGACAGGGTCAGATTGTTGGATTGCTGCGTGGGGCTTTCTTT.

This chain links TRBV20-1 with TRBJ1-4; D remains unclear. The germline V gene has CDR1 DFQATT and CDR2 SNEGSKA (reference sequence). The CDR3 is 13 amino acids. Trimming stripped 3 bases from V and 7 bases from J, with 12 bases between. The CDR3 DNA follows: TGCAGTGCTAGTTCTGGGGATAGTGAAAAACTGTTTTTT. Translation: CSASSGDSEKLFF.

Here the CDR3 reads CASRIPAGLTGELFF. CDR3 DNA: TGTGCCAGCAGAATCCCCGCAGGTCTCACCGGGGAGCTGTTTTTT. The V call is TRBV6-2 or TRBV6-3, the J call TRBJ2-2; no definite D call. V lost 6 bases and J lost 4, with 15 bases in between. CDR1 is MNHEY and CDR2 is SVGEGT in the germline V gene. The CDR3 is 15 residues long.

The chain combines TRBV5-1 with TRBJ2-1, with D hard to call. The CDR3 spans 16 residues. Germline V gene data show CDR1 as SGHRS and CDR2 as YFSETQ. V was clipped by 4 bases and J by 0 bases, with 14 bases between them. The CDR3 bases are TGCGCCAGCAGCCCGTCGACTGGAAACTCCTACAATGAGCAGTTCTTC. Translation: CASSPSTGNSYNEQFF.

This clonotype was seen ten or more times. The chain joins TRBV7-9 to TRBJ2-7, with 8 nucleotides matching TRBD2. V lost 1 base and J lost 2; bases outside the gene matches: 7. CDR3 size: 16 residues. Per germline, CDR1 SEHNR and CDR2 FQNEAQ (reference sequence). The CDR3 coding sequence is TGTGCCAGCAGCTTAGGACGTAGCGGGAACCCCTACGAGCAGTACTTC. Its translation is CASSLGRSGNPYEQYF.

The chain employs TRBV7-2 and TRBJ2-2; TRBD2 agrees at 9 bases. The germline V gene has CDR1 SGHTA and CDR2 FQGNSA. The CDR3 is 17 amino acids. V lost 3 bases, J lost 1 base, and 6 bases stayed unmatched. CDR3 in DNA: TGTGCCAGCAGCTTCCCCAGCGGGGGGATGAACACCGGGGAGCTGTTTTTT. It translates to CASSFPSGGMNTGELFF. The full variable domain, its missing parts supplied by reference TRBV7-2 and TRBJ2-2, is GAGVSQSPSNKVTEKGKDVELRCDPISGHTALYWYRQSLGQGLEFLIYFQGNSAPDKSGLPSDRFSAERTGGSVSTLTIQRTQQEDSAVYLCASSFPSGGMNTGELFFGEGSRLTVL.

CDR3 sequence (DNA): TGCAGTGCTAGCTTGGCAGGGAGAAACACCATATATTTT. Residues: CSASLAGRNTIYF. V and J are TRBV20-1 and TRBJ1-3; D possibly corresponds to TRBD1 (5 bases). V was cut by 3 bases and J by 5 bases, with 11 bases left in between. Germline-derived CDR1 and CDR2 are DFQATT and SNEGSKA (reference sequence). This CDR3 region has 13 residues.

This clonotype was detected a few times. The rearrangement links TRBV29-1 to TRBJ2-7, with a possible D match to TRBD1 (6 bases). The CDR3 loop spans 15 amino acids. Deletions cut 4 bases from V and 0 bases from J, with 16 bases between. Looked up from germline, CDR1 is SQVTM and CDR2 is ANQGSEA. CDR3: CSVGGPSGHSYEQYF. The CDR3 DNA sequence: TGCAGCGTTGGGGGGCCCTCAGGGCACTCCTACGAGCAGTACTTC.

In its sample, this clonotype was seen a few times. This CDR3 reads CASSPHVGSSYEQYF. CDR3 nucleotides: TGCGCCAGCAGCCCGCACGTTGGTTCCTCCTACGAGCAGTACTTC. This rearrangement joins TRBV5-1 to TRBJ2-7, with no clear D. Germline CDR1 reads SGHRS; CDR2 reads YFSETQ. Between the trimmed V and J ends, which lost 4 bases and 0 bases, there was a span of 14 bases. CDR3 length: 15 amino acids.

The rearrangement uses TRBV12-3 or TRBV12-4 and TRBJ2-1; TRBD1 aligns across 9 bases. The CDR3 has 15 residues. Trimming took 6 bases from V and 6 from J; bases not matched to a gene: 9. The DNA of the CDR3 is TGTGCCAGCAGCTCCGGGACAGGGCGCGGCAATGAGCAGTTCTTC. Translating it yields CASSSGTGRGNEQFF.

The rearrangement joins TRBV27 to TRBJ1-5; D is perhaps TRBD1 (5 bases). This CDR3 is 14 amino acids long. Looked up from germline, CDR1 is MNHEY and CDR2 is SMNVEV (reference sequence). Trimming took off 8 bases at V and 3 bases at J, with 14 bases between the two ends. CDR3 sequence (DNA): TGTGCCAGCCGGCGGCCAGGGCTCAATCAGCCCCAGCATTTT. This gives the protein CASRRPGLNQPQHF.

This clonotype was detected many times. This chain links TRBV7-9 with TRBJ2-1, with D perhaps matching TRBD2 (6 bases). Trimming pared 4 bases from V and 3 bases from J, leaving 13 bases between. Germline assignment: CDR1 SEHNR and CDR2 FQNEAQ (reference sequence). The CDR3 covers 15 residues. In nucleotides, the CDR3 is TGTGCCAGCAGCTCGAGTCTAGCGAACTACAATGAGCAGTTCTTC. This translates into CASSSSLANYNEQFF.

The chain couples TRBV29-1 to TRBJ2-7, with D possibly matching TRBD2 (5 bases). The length of the CDR3 is 12 residues. CDR1 and CDR2 from the germline V gene are SQVTM and ANQGSEA. V was clipped by 0 bases and J by 6 bases, with 9 bases between them. This CDR3 reads CSVEDLAGEQYF. In DNA form, the CDR3 reads TGCAGCGTTGAAGATCTGGCGGGCGAGCAGTACTTC.

This clonotype turned up a few times. The chain is built from TRBV29-1 and TRBJ1-1; D not resolved. The CDR3 sequence is 12 residues long. Trimming took 6 bases from V and 11 from J, leaving 19 bases between them. CDR1 is SQVTM, CDR2 ANQGSEA, per germline. The CDR3 here is CSVSWVGLGAFF. Here the CDR3 DNA reads TGCAGCGTAAGCTGGGTCGGGCTTGGGGCTTTCTTT.

The V call is TRBV12-3 or TRBV12-4, the J call TRBJ2-1; D not resolved. CDR3 length: 14 residues. Trimming left V 3 bases short and J 4 bases short, with 10 bases between. The CDR3 region has the DNA TGTGCCAGCAGTTTCAAGCGTGAGTACAATGAGCAGTTCTTC. Protein: CASSFKREYNEQFF.

V gene TRBV12-3 or TRBV12-4 combines with J gene TRBJ2-5; possible D gene TRBD2, 6 bases. This CDR3 region has 15 residues. V shed 5 bases and J shed 5 bases, with 18 bases lying between them. The chain's CDR3 is CASSRRRRAGETQYF. The CDR3 DNA follows: TGTGCCAGCAGTCGGCGCCGGCGGGCGGGGGAGACCCAGTACTTC.

This clonotype has just a few counts. This chain connects TRBV4-2 to TRBJ2-7; D ambiguous. CDR1 is LGHNA, CDR2 YNFKEQ, per germline. CDR3 length: 15 residues. The V end was cut by 1 base, the J end by 3 bases, with 13 bases between. CDR3 DNA: TGTGCCAGCAGCCAAGGACCGGGCCTAGACTACGAGCAGTACTTC. Its protein is CASSQGPGLDYEQYF.

In its sample, this clonotype was seen a few times. The chain links TRBV11-2 to TRBJ1-1; tentative D call: TRBD1 (6 bases). The germline gives CDR1 SGHAT, CDR2 FQNNGV. The CDR3 has 13 residues. V was shortened by 4 bases and J by 6 bases, with 12 bases between the two germline ends. The CDR3 protein is CASSYRGGPEAFF. The CDR3, as DNA: TGTGCCAGCAGCTACCGTGGGGGGCCTGAAGCTTTCTTT. Together with reference TRBV11-2 and TRBJ1-1, the CDR3 gives the full variable domain: EAGVAQSPRYKIIEKRQSVAFWCNPISGHATLYWYQQILGQGPKLLIQFQNNGVVDDSQLPKDRFSAERLKGVDSTLKIQPAKLEDSAVYLCASSYRGGPEAFFGQGTRLTVV.

This clonotype was observed a few times. This sequence joins TRBV6-2 or TRBV6-3 and TRBJ2-1; D remains unclear. The germline gives CDR1 MNHEY, CDR2 SVGEGT. This CDR3 is 14 amino acids long. Deletions cut 2 bases from V and 5 bases from J, with 10 bases between. CDR3 nucleotides: TGTGCCAGCAGTTACAGTGCGACGAACAATGAGCAGTTCTTC. It specifies CASSYSATNNEQFF.